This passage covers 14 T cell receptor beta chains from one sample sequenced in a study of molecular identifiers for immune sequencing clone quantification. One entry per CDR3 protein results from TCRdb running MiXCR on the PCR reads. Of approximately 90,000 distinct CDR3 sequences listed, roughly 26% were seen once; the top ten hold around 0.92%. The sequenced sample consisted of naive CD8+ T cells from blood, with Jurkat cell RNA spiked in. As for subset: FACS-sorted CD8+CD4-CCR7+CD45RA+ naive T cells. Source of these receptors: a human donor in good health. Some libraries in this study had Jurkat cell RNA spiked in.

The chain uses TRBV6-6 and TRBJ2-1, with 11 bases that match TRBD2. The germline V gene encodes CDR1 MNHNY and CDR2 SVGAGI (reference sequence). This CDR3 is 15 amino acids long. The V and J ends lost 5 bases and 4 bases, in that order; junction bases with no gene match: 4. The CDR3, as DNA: TGTGCCAGCAGTCAACTAGCGGGAGCTTACAATGAGCAGTTCTTC. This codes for CASSQLAGAYNEQFF.

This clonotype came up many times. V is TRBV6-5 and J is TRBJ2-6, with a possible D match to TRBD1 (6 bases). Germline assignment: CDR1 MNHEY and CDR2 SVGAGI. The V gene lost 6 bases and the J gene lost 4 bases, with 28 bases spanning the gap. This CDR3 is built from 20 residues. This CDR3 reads CASRETTGQLLSPGANVLTF. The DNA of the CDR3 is TGTGCCAGCAGAGAGACGACGGGACAACTCCTCTCACCCGGGGCCAACGTCCTGACTTTC.

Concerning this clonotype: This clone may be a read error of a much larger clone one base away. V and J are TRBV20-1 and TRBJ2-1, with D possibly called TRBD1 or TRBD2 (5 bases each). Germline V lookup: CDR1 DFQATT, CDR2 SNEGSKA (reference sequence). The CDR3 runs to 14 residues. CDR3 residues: CSARGEGINNEQIF. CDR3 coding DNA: TGCAGTGCTAGAGGAGAGGGGATAAACAATGAGCAGATCTTC.

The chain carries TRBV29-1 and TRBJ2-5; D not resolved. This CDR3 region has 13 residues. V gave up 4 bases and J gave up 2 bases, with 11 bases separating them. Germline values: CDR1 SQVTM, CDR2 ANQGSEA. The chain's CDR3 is CSVGLPTQETQYF. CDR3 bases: TGCAGCGTTGGACTGCCGACACAAGAGACCCAGTACTTC.

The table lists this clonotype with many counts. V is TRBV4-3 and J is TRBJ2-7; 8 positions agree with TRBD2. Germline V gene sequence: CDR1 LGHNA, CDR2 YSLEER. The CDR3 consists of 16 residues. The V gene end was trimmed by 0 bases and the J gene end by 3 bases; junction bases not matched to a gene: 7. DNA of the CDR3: TGCGCCAGCAGCCAAGATTTTCTCGGGAGGGACTACGAGCAGTACTTC. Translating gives CASSQDFLGRDYEQYF.

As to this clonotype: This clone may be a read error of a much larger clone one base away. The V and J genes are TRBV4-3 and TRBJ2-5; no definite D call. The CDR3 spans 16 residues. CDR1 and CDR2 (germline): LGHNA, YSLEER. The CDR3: CAGSQGFARPLETQYF. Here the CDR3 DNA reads TGCGCCGGCAGCCAAGGGTTTGCTCGACCCCTGGAGACCCAGTACTTC.

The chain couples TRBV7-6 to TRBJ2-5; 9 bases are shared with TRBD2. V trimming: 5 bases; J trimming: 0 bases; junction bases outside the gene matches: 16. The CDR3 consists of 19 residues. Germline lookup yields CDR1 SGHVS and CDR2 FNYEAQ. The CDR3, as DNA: TGTGCCAGCAGCCGATTGATATATGGGCGGGAGGGACACCAAGAGACCCAGTACTTC. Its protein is CASSRLIYGREGHQETQYF. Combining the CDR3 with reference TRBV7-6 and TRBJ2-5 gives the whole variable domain GAGVSQSPRYKVTKRGQDVALRCDPISGHVSLYWYRQALGQGPEFLTYFNYEAQQDKSGLPNDRFSAERPEGSISTLTIQRTEQRDSAMYRCASSRLIYGREGHQETQYFGPGTRLLVL.

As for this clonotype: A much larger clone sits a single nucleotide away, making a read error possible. The CDR3 reads CASEDNRSYEQYF. The CDR3 nucleotides are TGTGCCAGCGAGGACAACCGCTCCTACGAGCAGTACTTC. The chain has TRBV5-6 and TRBJ2-7; tentatively, D is TRBD1 (5 bases). The CDR3 contains 13 residues. Trimming took 7 bases from V and 0 from J, leaving 11 bases between them. From germline, CDR1 is SGHDT and CDR2 YYEEEE.

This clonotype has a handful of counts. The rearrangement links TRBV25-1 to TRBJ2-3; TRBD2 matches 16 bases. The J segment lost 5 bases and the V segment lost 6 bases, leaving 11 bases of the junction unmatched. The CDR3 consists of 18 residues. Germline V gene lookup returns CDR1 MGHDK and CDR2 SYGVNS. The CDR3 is CASRWSRGTSGGEDTQYF. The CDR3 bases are TGTGCCAGCAGGTGGTCGAGGGGGACTAGCGGGGGGGAAGATACGCAGTATTTT.

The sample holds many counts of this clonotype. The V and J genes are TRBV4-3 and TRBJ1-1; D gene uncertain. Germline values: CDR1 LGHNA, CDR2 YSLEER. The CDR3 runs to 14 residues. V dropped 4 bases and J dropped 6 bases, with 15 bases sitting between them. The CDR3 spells CASSPEDGWPEAFF. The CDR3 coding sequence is TGCGCCAGCAGCCCAGAGGATGGATGGCCTGAAGCTTTCTTT.

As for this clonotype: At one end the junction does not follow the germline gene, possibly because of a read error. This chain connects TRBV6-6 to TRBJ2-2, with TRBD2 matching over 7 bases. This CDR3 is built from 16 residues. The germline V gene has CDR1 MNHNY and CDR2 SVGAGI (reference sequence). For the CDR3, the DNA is TGTGCCAGCAGGCCAGAAGCGGGATTTGGTCCCGGGGGGCTGTTTTTT. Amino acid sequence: CASRPEAGFGPGGLFF.

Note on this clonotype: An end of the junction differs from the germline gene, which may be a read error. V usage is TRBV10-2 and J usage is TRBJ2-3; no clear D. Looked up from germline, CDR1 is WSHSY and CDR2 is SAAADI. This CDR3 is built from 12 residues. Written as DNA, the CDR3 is TGCGCCTGCAGTGACCAGACGGATACGCAGTATTTT. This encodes CACSDQTDTQYF.

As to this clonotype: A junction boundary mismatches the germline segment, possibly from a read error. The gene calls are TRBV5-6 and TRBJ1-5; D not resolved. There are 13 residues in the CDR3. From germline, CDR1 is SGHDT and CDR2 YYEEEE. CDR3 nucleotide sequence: TGTACCAGCAGCTTTGACTCAAATCAGCCCCAGCATTTT. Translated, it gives CTSSFDSNQPQHF.

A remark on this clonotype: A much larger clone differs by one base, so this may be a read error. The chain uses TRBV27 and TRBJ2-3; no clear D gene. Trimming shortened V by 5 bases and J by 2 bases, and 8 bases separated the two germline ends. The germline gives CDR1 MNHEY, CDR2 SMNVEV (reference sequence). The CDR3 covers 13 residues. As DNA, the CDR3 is TGTGCCAGCAGTCGGGTTACCACAGATACGCAGTATTTT. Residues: CASSRVTTDTQYF.